The entry below gives a single T cell receptor (beta chain) sequence along with its context. Its antigen is currently not known. Within one base of it there is no much larger clone, and no base qualities were kept. The sample's time point label, in plain terms: before trial treatment. The donors came from RACIN, which was a single-arm phase I dose-escalation trial that paired nivolumab and ipilimumab with aspirin, low-dose cyclophosphamide and low-dose radiotherapy. Patients were eligible if they had advanced solid tumors that were TIL-negative. The sample originates from a study of low-dose radiotherapy and immunotherapy resistance in tumors (dated by TCRdb to between 2022 and 2023). Some background on the complete study: In Cohort 1, 0.5 Gy per fraction was delivered every 2 weeks, and a total PTV dose of 6.5 Gy was prescribed. Cohort 2 received 1 Gy per fraction every two weeks, with a total of 13 Gy over 26 weeks. The translational analysis covered eight patients: three from the first dose cohort and the first five from the second dose cohort. Every two weeks, patients got intravenous cyclophosphamide at 200 mg/m2, given one day ahead of each radiation and immunotherapy administration. Nivolumab and ipilimumab were both given intravenously, with nivolumab at a 240 mg flat dose every two weeks and ipilimumab at 1 mg/kg every six weeks. Aspirin 300 mg was taken orally once daily by patients for four cycles, starting on cycle 1 day 1. Trial participants were not randomized into treatment groups.

The germline ends are 18 bases apart after V is trimmed by 3 bases and J by 2 bases. Counted from cysteine to phenylalanine, this CDR3 has 16 amino acids. Only CDR3 DNA remains: 48 bases, in frame from the first base. The germline V gene (reference sequence) sets CDR1 to DFQATT and CDR2 to SNEGSKA. These reads were obtained on an Illumina HiSeq 2500. First-strand cDNA was synthesized with Superscript III and a set of TRAV- and TRBV-specific primers, covering both TCRalpha and TCRbeta chains. A roughly 18-cycle PCR with Phusion amplified the TCRs, pairing a constant-region primer with the adapter that was attached to the V primers. Isolated mRNA was amplified with the MessageAmp II aRNA Amplification Kit, using a roughly 17-hour in vitro transcription at 37°C. The Dynabeads mRNA DIRECT Purification Kit was used to isolate the mRNA for TCR sequencing. Indexed Illumina adapters were added in a second Phusion PCR of around 27 cycles, and the PCR products were purified with AMPure XP beads. On the study's bioinformatics: Custom Perl scripts were used to pool TCR sequences that encoded the same protein, to remove out-of-frame sequences, and to calculate the abundance of each clonotype. Any TCR sequence backed by just one read was left out of the analysis. Repertoire metrics included Shannon entropy, Gini index, clonality, richness, and frequency of TCRs shared between repertoires. TCRdb passed the public sequencing reads through fastp at Q25 and MiXCR, retaining productive beta sequences. Entries are consolidated by CDR3 protein sequence, retaining the most common genes and DNA. These V and J calls derive from TCRdb rather than the authors' analysis. This sample is represented by around 65,000 distinct CDR3 sequences; approximately 25% of them were singletons. The ten most abundant clones make up about 6.6% of the sample.

This material consisted of PBMCs, taken before treatment. The V and J segments used are TRBV20-1 and TRBJ2-3; tentative D gene TRBD1, with 6 bases matching. This receptor was taken from a male donor with rectosigmoid adenocarcinoma. The CDR3: CSASPLLDRDTDTQYF. The nucleotide sequence is TGCAGTGCTAGCCCCCTTCTGGACAGAGACACAGATACGCAGTATTTT.